This TCR beta chain is from a study of blood T cell repertoires in COVID-19. Method: immunoSEQ multiplex PCR; TCRdb's copy keeps in-frame clones and lacks some. The table includes about 120,000 clones, around nine tenths detected once. This CDR3 is built from 13 residues. The germline V gene encodes CDR1 LGHDT and CDR2 YNNKEL (reference sequence). With 8 bases removed from V and 4 bases from J, the gap between germline ends came to 12 bases. V and J are TRBV3-1 (or the pseudogene TRBV3-2) and TRBJ1-5; D is undetermined. The sequenced sample was peripheral blood. This TCR was sampled from a human donor with acute or convalescent COVID-19. The donor label of this sample is uncertain. In DNA form, the CDR3 reads TGTGCCAGCGGAACAGACATGAATCAGCCCCAGCATTTT. It is translated as CASGTDMNQPQHF.